The 22 T cell receptor beta chains in this list originate from one sample, sequenced in a study of Graves' ophthalmopathy and Graves' hyperthyroidism. The authors amplified TCR beta CDR3 regions from RNA transcripts. Investigators did first-round RT-PCR with HTBI primers, then second-round multiplex PCR. TCRdb called the multiplex PCR reads again in MiXCR, with one record for every CDR3 protein. The sample lists about 1.1 million distinct CDR3 sequences, less than 45% occurring once. The sequenced sample was peripheral blood or thyroid tissue (not recorded which). Receptors were obtained from an adult man with Graves' hyperthyroidism.

Turning to this clonotype: A read error may produce the germline difference seen at one junction end. The chain joins TRBV5-1 to TRBJ2-2; 12 bases are a match to TRBD1. Germline assignment: CDR1 SGHRS and CDR2 YFSETQ. This CDR3 is built from 16 residues. CDR3 protein: CASSWNPGQGADEQFF. The CDR3 bases are TGCGCCAGCAGCTGGAACCCGGGACAGGGGGCCGATGAGCAGTTTTTT. The full variable domain, in which reference TRBV5-1 and TRBJ2-2 provide the parts outside the CDR3, is KAGVTQTPRYLIKTRGQQVTLSCSPISGHRSVSWYQQTPGQGLQFLFEYFSETQRNKGNFPGRFSGRQFSNSRSEMNVSTLELGDSALYLCASSWNPGQGADEQFFGEGSRLTVL.

This clonotype was seen just once. The rearrangement uses TRBV7-2 and TRBJ2-7; D could derive from TRBD1 or TRBD2 (6 bases each). Trimming cost V 8 bases and J 4 bases, with 18 bases left between them. Germline CDR1 SGHTA, CDR2 FQGNSA. CDR3 length: 14 amino acids. The CDR3 protein is CASGGGTLFYEQYF. Here the CDR3 DNA reads TGTGCCAGCGGAGGGGGGACTCTCTTTTACGAGCAGTACTTC.

V is TRBV12-3 or TRBV12-4 and J is TRBJ1-5; a weak D match, TRBD1 (5 bases). Trimming removed 2 bases at V and 7 bases at J, with 9 bases between. The CDR3 has 13 amino acids. CDR3 in amino acids: CASSLNGDQPQHF. The CDR3 DNA is TGTGCCAGCAGTTTAAATGGGGACCAGCCCCAGCATTTT.

The chain carries TRBV5-6 and TRBJ2-7, with D possibly matching TRBD2 (5 bases). From germline, CDR1 is SGHDT and CDR2 YYEEEE. V was pared by 0 bases and J by 5 bases, with 9 bases between. This CDR3 is built from 13 residues. The CDR3, as DNA: TGTGCCAGCAGCTTGGGAGGGTTCGACGAGCAGTACTTC. Its translation is CASSLGGFDEQYF. Full variable domain (missing parts from reference TRBV5-6 and TRBJ2-7): DAGVTQSPTHLIKTRGQQVTLRCSPKSGHDTVSWYQQALGQGPQFIFQYYEEEERQRGNFPDRFSGHQFPNYSSELNVNALLLGDSALYLCASSLGGFDEQYFGPGTRLTVT.

This clonotype was observed many times. The chain couples TRBV2 to TRBJ2-7; D is possibly TRBD1 (6 bases). Deletions cut 0 bases from V and 6 bases from J, with 15 bases between. Germline lookup yields CDR1 SNHLY and CDR2 FYNNEI. This CDR3 contains 15 residues. CDR3 in amino acids: CASSEAGPGVSEQYF. The CDR3, as DNA: TGTGCCAGCAGTGAAGCCGGCCCAGGGGTTAGCGAGCAGTACTTC.

The table lists this clonotype with many counts. The chain links TRBV7-2 to TRBJ1-2; 9 nucleotides align to TRBD1. Trimming took 4 bases from V and 2 from J; bases not matched to a gene: 5. This CDR3 is 15 amino acids long. Per the germline V gene, CDR1 is SGHTA and CDR2 is FQGNSA. CDR3 sequence: CASSSPTGGNYGYTF. The CDR3 nucleotides are TGTGCCAGCAGCTCTCCGACAGGGGGAAACTATGGCTACACCTTC.

A word on this clonotype: A far bigger clonotype differs at one base, so this is likely a read error. As the CDR3 is not closed by the conserved phenylalanine or tryptophan, this likely results from a read error. This chain uses TRBV5-1 with TRBJ2-7; D is unresolved. V was cut by 0 bases and J by 3 bases, with 7 bases left in between. CDR1 and CDR2 (germline): SGHRS, YFSETQ. This CDR3 comprises 13 residues. The CDR3 nucleotides are TGCGCCAGCAGCTTGGCCTCAGACTACGAGCAGTACCTC. Amino acids: CASSLASDYEQYL.

This clonotype was detected many times. This sequence joins TRBV2 and TRBJ1-2; TRBD1 aligns across 10 bases. Trimming removed 6 bases from V and 4 bases from J; junction bases left unmatched: 5. Per the germline V gene, CDR1 is SNHLY and CDR2 is FYNNEI. There are 14 residues in the CDR3. CDR3 residues: CASSGTGDFYGYTF. CDR3 nucleotide sequence: TGTGCCAGCAGCGGGACAGGGGACTTCTATGGCTACACCTTC.

This chain uses TRBV7-9 with TRBJ1-5; a possible D gene is TRBD1 (6 bases). The germline gives CDR1 SEHNR, CDR2 FQNEAQ (reference sequence). Trimming took 5 bases from V and 5 from J, leaving 16 bases between them. The CDR3 length is 15 residues. CDR3 residues: CASSLFAGADQPQHF. The CDR3 region has the DNA TGTGCCAGCAGCCTCTTCGCAGGGGCGGATCAGCCCCAGCATTTT.

The J gene is TRBJ1-1, the V gene TRBV19; tentative D call: TRBD1 (6 bases). The germline V and J ends were trimmed by 8 bases and 5 bases, with 15 bases remaining between them. This CDR3 contains 13 residues. Germline CDR1 reads LNHDA; CDR2 reads SQIVND (reference sequence). CDR3 residues: CASLKSGVTEAFF. The CDR3 DNA follows: TGTGCCAGTCTCAAGTCAGGGGTAACTGAAGCTTTCTTT.

Ten or more counts support this clonotype. V usage is TRBV2 and J usage is TRBJ1-1; D may be TRBD1 (6 bases). The CDR3 runs to 15 residues. Germline-derived CDR1 and CDR2 are SNHLY and FYNNEI. V dropped 7 bases and J dropped 1 base, with 16 bases sitting between them. CDR3 loop: CASKAVRGGNTEAFF. For the CDR3, the DNA is TGTGCCAGCAAAGCAGTACGAGGGGGGAACACTGAAGCTTTCTTT. Filled out from reference TRBV2 and TRBJ1-1, the complete variable domain reads EPEVTQTPSHQVTQMGQEVILRCVPISNHLYFYWYRQILGQKVEFLVSFYNNEISEKSEIFDDQFSVERPDGSNFTLKIRSTKLEDSAMYFCASKAVRGGNTEAFFGQGTRLTVV.

The chain carries TRBV7-9 and TRBJ2-7; 10 bases align to TRBD1. This CDR3 has 15 residues. The J segment lost 4 bases and the V segment lost 5 bases, leaving 8 bases of the junction unmatched. Germline lookup yields CDR1 SEHNR and CDR2 FQNEAQ (reference sequence). The DNA for the CDR3 is TGTGCCAGCAGCCCAAGACAGGGGGCAGGTTACGAGCAGTACTTC. This gives the protein CASSPRQGAGYEQYF.

In its sample, this clonotype was seen many times. The chain combines TRBV6-5 with TRBJ1-1, with D hard to call. CDR1 is MNHEY, CDR2 SVGAGI, per germline. The germline V and J ends were trimmed by 5 bases and 2 bases, with 12 bases remaining between them. The CDR3 is 14 amino acids. CDR3 in DNA: TGTGCCAGCAGTCAAGGTTGGGGAAACACTGAAGCTTTCTTT. This codes for CASSQGWGNTEAFF.

This clonotype was counted at least ten times. J is TRBJ1-1 and V is TRBV29-1; D ambiguous. V lost 3 bases, J lost 3 bases, and 14 bases lay in between. This CDR3 spans 14 amino acids. The germline CDR1 and CDR2 sequences are SQVTM and ANQGSEA. The CDR3 loop is CSVDWPDFYTEAFF. In DNA, the CDR3 is TGCAGCGTTGATTGGCCGGATTTTTACACTGAAGCTTTCTTT.

This clonotype was counted at least ten times. The chain joins TRBV25-1 to TRBJ2-7; D remains ambiguous. V gave up 4 bases and J gave up 6 bases, with 13 bases separating them. The CDR3 extends over 13 amino acids. Germline V gives CDR1 MGHDK, CDR2 SYGVNS. In DNA form, the CDR3 reads TGTGCCAGCAGTGCGACGACCCTGGGCGAGCAGTACTTC. Residues: CASSATTLGEQYF.

This clonotype was observed many times. The chain joins TRBV19 to TRBJ1-5, with D possibly TRBD1 on 6 matching bases. The CDR3 length is 15 residues. Looked up from germline, CDR1 is LNHDA and CDR2 is SQIVND (reference sequence). V was shortened by 3 bases and J by 3 bases, with 12 bases between the two germline ends. The CDR3 is CASSMSRGPNQPQHF. CDR3 DNA sequence: TGTGCCAGTAGTATGTCCAGGGGACCCAATCAGCCCCAGCATTTT.

This clonotype was observed at least ten times. The chain combines TRBV11-2 with TRBJ2-7; D gene ambiguous. The CDR3 loop spans 14 amino acids. Germline loops: CDR1 SGHAT, CDR2 FQNNGV. V gave up 0 bases and J gave up 3 bases, with 9 bases separating them. CDR3 nucleotide sequence: TGTGCCAGCAGCTTAGATCCCGACTTCTACGAGCAGTACTTC. Its protein product is CASSLDPDFYEQYF.

On this clonotype itself: At one end, the junction sequence differs from germline, possibly due to a read error. The chain recombines TRBV10-3 with TRBJ2-7, with D possibly matching TRBD2 (7 bases). This CDR3 contains 15 residues. Looked up from germline, CDR1 is ENHRY and CDR2 is SYGVKD. The CDR3 here is CASSRRGGSSYEQYF. The CDR3 DNA reads TGTGCCAGCAGTCGTAGGGGGGGCTCCTCCTACGAGCAGTACTTC.

This clonotype was observed at least ten times. The V gene is TRBV13, the J gene TRBJ2-7; 7 bases fit TRBD2. Per the germline V gene, CDR1 is PRHDT and CDR2 is FYEKMQ (reference sequence). Trimming at V came to 3 bases and at J to 4 bases, leaving 9 bases not matched to a gene. The CDR3 contains 15 residues. CDR3 DNA sequence: TGTGCCAGCAGCTTCGACGCTAGCGGAGAGTACGAGCAGTACTTC. As protein: CASSFDASGEYEQYF.

This sequence joins TRBV15 and TRBJ1-5; D uncertain. Trimming took off 5 bases at V and 1 base at J, with 12 bases between the two ends. The CDR3 spans 15 residues. Germline V gene data show CDR1 as LNHNV and CDR2 as YYDKDF (reference sequence). Here the CDR3 reads CATSLEGTSNQPQHF. CDR3 sequence (DNA): TGTGCCACCAGCTTGGAAGGAACCAGCAATCAGCCCCAGCATTTT.

This chain joins TRBV11-2 and TRBJ1-1, with 9 positions matching TRBD1. V trimming: 5 bases; J trimming: 0 bases; junction bases outside the gene matches: 10. The V gene's germline CDR1 is SGHAT and CDR2 FQNNGV. The CDR3 is 17 amino acids. The CDR3 loop is CASSTPGQGPMNTEAFF. CDR3 coding DNA: TGTGCCAGCAGCACGCCGGGACAGGGACCTATGAACACTGAAGCTTTCTTT. Combining the CDR3 with reference TRBV11-2 and TRBJ1-1 gives the whole variable domain EAGVAQSPRYKIIEKRQSVAFWCNPISGHATLYWYQQILGQGPKLLIQFQNNGVVDDSQLPKDRFSAERLKGVDSTLKIQPAKLEDSAVYLCASSTPGQGPMNTEAFFGQGTRLTVV.

The chain employs TRBV7-8 and TRBJ1-4; D gene uncertain. Germline CDR1 reads SGHVS; CDR2 reads FQNEAQ. The length of the CDR3 is 15 residues. V was pared by 7 bases and J by 0 bases, with 12 bases between. CDR3 nucleotides: TGTGCCAGCATCGAGGGAAGCTCAACTAATGAAAAACTGTTTTTT. Its translation: CASIEGSSTNEKLFF.